This passage covers 8 T cell receptor beta chains from one sample sequenced in a study of CXCR3-negative and CXCR3-positive naive CD8 T cells. 5' RACE that incorporated UMI labels was used to prepare the TRB cDNA libraries. TCRdb reprocessed the 5' RACE reads; each CDR3 protein has one entry and no DNA is given. This sample contains 90,000 to 95,000 distinct CDR3 sequences. What was sequenced was naive CXCR3- CD8+ T cells from blood. Subset noted: CD45RO-CCR7+CD27+CD95- naive CD8+ T cells lacking CXCR3 (TNR3-). These receptor sequences come from a human donor in good health. Some clones in this sample may be carry-over from other donors' samples.

This chain links TRBV29-1 with TRBJ2-5. Germline assignment: CDR1 SQVTM and CDR2 ANQGSEA. This CDR3 has 13 residues. The CDR3 here is CSVEWQFQETQYF.

The chain recombines TRBV28 with TRBJ2-7; the D gene TCRdb calls, TRBD1, cannot be checked with no DNA. The CDR3 spans 15 residues. Germline V gene data show CDR1 as MDHEN and CDR2 as SYDVKM. CDR3 protein: CASSFLDRGVGEQYF.

The gene calls are TRBV6-1 and TRBJ2-1; the D call of TRBD1 rests on TCRdb alone, since no DNA is present to check it. The length of the CDR3 is 15 residues. Germline V gene sequence: CDR1 MNHNS, CDR2 SASEGT. This CDR3 reads CASTVRRGANNEQFF.

CDR3 sequence reads: CASSQGGRYTEAFF. V gene TRBV4-2 combines with J gene TRBJ1-1; TCRdb returns TRBD1, unconfirmable since there is no DNA. This CDR3 is built from 14 residues. Germline V gene sequence: CDR1 LGHNA, CDR2 YNFKEQ.

The V call is TRBV12-3 or TRBV12-4, the J call TRBJ1-1; TCRdb gives TRBD1 as the D gene, but with no DNA this cannot be confirmed. The CDR3 covers 15 residues. The CDR3 region is CASSLDRGLNTEAFF.

The chain has TRBV28 and TRBJ2-5; there is no DNA to check the TCRdb D call of TRBD1. The CDR3 runs to 17 residues. Germline CDR1 and CDR2: MDHEN and SYDVKM. The CDR3 loop is CASRRRGGGRGEETQYF.

The rearrangement uses TRBV5-5 and TRBJ2-4; TCRdb reports TRBD1, a call that lacks DNA to check it against. The germline V gene encodes CDR1 SGHKS and CDR2 YYEKEE (reference sequence). This CDR3 comprises 15 residues. CDR3 sequence: CASSHSGGTGDIQYF.

The V and J genes are TRBV6-2 or TRBV6-3 and TRBJ2-3; TCRdb returns TRBD2, unconfirmable since there is no DNA. Germline assignment: CDR1 MNHEY and CDR2 SVGEGT. The CDR3 runs to 17 residues. The CDR3 region is CASTPILAGGPEDTQYF.